These T cell receptor beta chains were read from a single sample in a study of T cell responses to AZD1222 COVID-19 vaccine. Profiled with immunoSEQ multiplex PCR; TCRdb holds only in-frame clones, not every one. The profile shows about 130,000 clones, 85% to 90% of them singletons. The material sequenced was peripheral blood, taken on day 0 of AZD1222 vaccination. The receptor set was obtained from an adult in good health. Each CDR3 is given with its conserved first and last residue.

v_call	cdr3_aa
TRBV7-3	CASSPRGGRPYNEQFF
TRBV25-1	CASSQKVPGMNTEAFF
TRBV29-1	CSAIQDTNQPQHF
TRBV7-8	CASSLQATNYGYTF
TRBV3-1/TRBV3-2	CASSQVGRGPSYYGYTF
TRBV30	CAWGLAGSSYEQYF
TRBV15	CATSRGGGLDGYTF
TRBV3-1/TRBV3-2	CASSHFSGANVLTF
TRBV27	CASSLNYGSYEQYF
TRBV18	CASSPRDRGPGEKLFF
TRBV20-1	CSASDLLRQGVFYGYTF